These 22 T cell receptor beta chains share one sample of origin, sequenced in a study of blood T cell repertoires in COVID-19. Some clones are missing from TCRdb's copy, which holds only in-frame ones; the method was immunoSEQ multiplex PCR. Of 93,000 or so clones listed, roughly 88% were seen once; the top ten hold less than 4.5%. Sequencing was done on a sample of peripheral blood. The receptor set was obtained from a human donor in a cohort sampled during active COVID-19.

The gene calls are TRBV6-2 or TRBV6-3 and TRBJ1-2, with 7 bases that match TRBD1. Germline values: CDR1 MNHEY, CDR2 SVGEGT. Trimming took 6 bases from V and 8 from J; bases not matched to a gene: 6. This CDR3 contains 12 residues. The chain's CDR3 is CASSPETGGYTF. CDR3 nucleotides: TGTGCCAGCAGCCCCGAGACAGGGGGCTACACCTTC.

This chain joins TRBV7-6 and TRBJ2-7, with 7 positions matching TRBD1. CDR1 SGHVS and CDR2 FNYEAQ come from the germline V gene. The CDR3 spans 17 residues. The ends lost 4 bases at V and 4 bases at J; junction bases unmatched: 16. CDR3 amino acids: CASSSRSRDSSLYEQYF. DNA of the CDR3: TGTGCCAGCAGCTCCCGGTCCCGGGACAGCTCCCTTTACGAGCAGTACTTC.

V gene TRBV4-1 combines with J gene TRBJ2-2; 10 nucleotides match TRBD1. This CDR3 spans 20 amino acids. Germline V gives CDR1 MGHRA, CDR2 YSYEKL. V was pared by 8 bases and J by 0 bases, with 18 bases of the junction left unmatched. CDR3 DNA sequence: TGCGCCAGCGGGTCATTTTGGGACAGGGGAAGGGTAACGAACACCGGGGAGCTGTTTTTT. Encoded protein: CASGSFWDRGRVTNTGELFF.

By sample share, this clone is large. The chain combines TRBV7-9 with TRBJ1-2; 7 positions match TRBD1. CDR3 size: 15 residues. The ends lost 5 bases at V and 3 bases at J; junction bases unmatched: 9. Germline CDR1 is SEHNR and CDR2 is FQNEAQ (reference sequence). CDR3 bases: TGTGCCAGCAGCACTCCGACAGGGATAGACTATGGCTACACCTTC. Its protein is CASSTPTGIDYGYTF.

This chain links TRBV3-1 (or the pseudogene TRBV3-2) with TRBJ2-1, with a weak D call TRBD2 (6 bases). V was pared by 3 bases and J by 6 bases, with 15 bases between. Germline assignment: CDR1 LGHDT and CDR2 YNNKEL (reference sequence). The CDR3 loop spans 15 amino acids. The CDR3 region is CASSHWGPGGNEQFF. CDR3 in DNA: TGTGCCAGCAGCCATTGGGGACCCGGGGGCAATGAGCAGTTCTTC.

V usage is TRBV10-2 and J usage is TRBJ2-5, with 8 bases fitting TRBD2. The CDR3 covers 14 residues. Per germline, CDR1 WSHSY and CDR2 SAAADI. With V trimmed by 0 bases and J by 5 bases, 2 bases remained unmatched. In nucleotides, the CDR3 is TGCGCCAGCAGTGAGTCGGGACTAGGGGAGACCCAGTACTTC. It translates to CASSESGLGETQYF.

The gene calls are TRBV19 and TRBJ2-7; TRBD2 matches 7 bases. The V segment lost 4 bases and the J segment 9 bases; nucleotides outside the gene matches: 15. Germline CDR1 LNHDA, CDR2 SQIVND (reference sequence). The CDR3 has 15 amino acids. CDR3 DNA: TGTGCCAGTAGTAACCCCCCCTCTGGGGGGGGTGGGCAGTACTTC. It codes for CASSNPPSGGGGQYF.

This rearrangement joins TRBV6-5 to TRBJ2-1, with 7 bases that match TRBD1. V shed 0 bases and J 4 bases; nucleotides not matched to a gene: 6. CDR1 is MNHEY, CDR2 SVGAGI, per germline. The CDR3 loop spans 16 amino acids. The CDR3 bases are TGTGCCAGCAGTTACTCGGGACAGTCACCTTACAATGAGCAGTTCTTC. It translates to CASSYSGQSPYNEQFF.

The chain couples TRBV28 to TRBJ1-4, with D possibly TRBD1 on 5 matching bases. This CDR3 comprises 13 residues. V was trimmed by 6 bases and J by 8 bases, leaving 13 bases between them. Germline-derived CDR1 and CDR2 are MDHEN and SYDVKM. CDR3 protein: CASRFQGYEKLFF. CDR3 bases: TGTGCCAGCAGATTCCAGGGTTACGAAAAACTGTTTTTT.

In this sample, this clone turned up once. This chain connects TRBV6-2 or TRBV6-3 to TRBJ2-2; perhaps TRBD1 as D (5 bases). The V gene lost 8 bases and the J gene lost 8 bases, with 15 bases spanning the gap. In germline, CDR1 is MNHEY, CDR2 SVGEGT. The CDR3 length is 13 residues. The CDR3, as DNA: TGTGCCAGCGGCCGGGCAGGGTTGGGGGAGCTGTTTTTT. It yields the protein CASGRAGLGELFF.

The chain employs TRBV6-6 and TRBJ1-1; no reliable D call. V was clipped by 6 bases and J by 3 bases, with 8 bases between them. In germline, CDR1 is MNHNY, CDR2 SVGAGI (reference sequence). CDR3 length: 12 amino acids. The CDR3 DNA reads as TGTGCCAGCAGCTACGAGTACACTGAAGCTTTCTTT. The encoded protein is CASSYEYTEAFF.

The V call is TRBV12-3 or TRBV12-4, the J call TRBJ1-6, with 7 positions matching TRBD1. Trimming at V came to 6 bases and at J to 4 bases, leaving 0 bases not matched to a gene. The CDR3 spans 13 residues. The CDR3 is CASRQGYNSPLHF. Here the CDR3 DNA reads TGTGCCAGCAGACAGGGGTATAATTCACCCCTCCACTTT.

The chain links TRBV4-3 to TRBJ2-5, with 7 bases aligning to TRBD1. The germline gives CDR1 LGHNA, CDR2 YSLEER. The CDR3 runs 16 residues. Trimming took 0 bases from V and 6 from J; bases not matched to a gene: 10. The CDR3 DNA is TGCGCCAGCAGCCAAGATATCCAGACAGGGAAGCAGACCCAGTACTTC. Its translation is CASSQDIQTGKQTQYF.

The chain joins TRBV24-1 to TRBJ2-1, with 7 bases fitting TRBD1. The CDR3 loop spans 17 amino acids. Trimming removed 3 bases from V and 0 bases from J; junction bases left unmatched: 7. Germline V gives CDR1 KGHDR, CDR2 SFDVKD. CDR3 in amino acids: CATSDVTGTPSYNEQFF. CDR3 bases: TGTGCCACCAGTGATGTGACAGGGACCCCCTCCTACAATGAGCAGTTCTTC.

This chain links TRBV2 with TRBJ2-1, with 12 bases fitting TRBD2. V trimming: 5 bases; J trimming: 1 base; junction bases outside the gene matches: 6. The germline gives CDR1 SNHLY, CDR2 FYNNEI. This CDR3 region has 17 residues. CDR3 sequence: CASSLRTSGISYNEQFF. The CDR3 nucleotides read TGTGCCAGCAGTCTAAGGACTAGCGGGATTTCCTACAATGAGCAGTTCTTC. Full variable domain (remainder filled in from reference TRBV2 and TRBJ2-1): EPEVTQTPSHQVTQMGQEVILRCVPISNHLYFYWYRQILGQKVEFLVSFYNNEISEKSEIFDDQFSVERPDGSNFTLKIRSTKLEDSAMYFCASSLRTSGISYNEQFFGPGTRLTVL.

The chain combines TRBV12-3 or TRBV12-4 with TRBJ2-4, with D perhaps matching TRBD1 (5 bases). The CDR3 runs to 12 residues. Trimming shortened V by 3 bases and J by 7 bases, and 7 bases separated the two germline ends. The CDR3 region has the DNA TGTGCCAGCAGTTTTTCAGGGAACATTCAGTACTTC. Amino acid sequence: CASSFSGNIQYF.

This sequence joins TRBV2 and TRBJ2-2, with 7 bases fitting TRBD1. Germline-derived CDR1 and CDR2 are SNHLY and FYNNEI. V lost 3 bases, J lost 7 bases, and 5 bases stayed unmatched. The CDR3 is made up of 14 amino acids. The CDR3 sequence is CASSERQGGGELFF. Here the CDR3 DNA reads TGTGCCAGCAGTGAGAGACAGGGTGGCGGGGAGCTGTTTTTT. The full variable domain, with the rest looked up from reference TRBV2 and TRBJ2-2, is EPEVTQTPSHQVTQMGQEVILRCVPISNHLYFYWYRQILGQKVEFLVSFYNNEISEKSEIFDDQFSVERPDGSNFTLKIRSTKLEDSAMYFCASSERQGGGELFFGEGSRLTVL.

V usage is TRBV6-1 and J usage is TRBJ1-1; the D is unclear. Trimming left V 0 bases short and J 6 bases short, with 14 bases between. CDR1 and CDR2 from the germline V gene are MNHNS and SASEGT. This CDR3 spans 15 amino acids. The CDR3 reads CASSEAVGSRAEAFF. The CDR3, as DNA: TGTGCCAGCAGTGAAGCGGTGGGCTCTCGAGCTGAAGCTTTCTTT.

The gene calls are TRBV6-5 and TRBJ2-7; 7 bases match TRBD1. Germline V gene data show CDR1 as MNHEY and CDR2 as SVGAGI. The CDR3 is 14 residues long. The V segment lost 6 bases and the J segment 5 bases; nucleotides outside the gene matches: 10. CDR3 DNA sequence: TGTGCCAGCAGGAAACAGGGGATTGCCCACGAGCAGTACTTC. Amino acid sequence: CASRKQGIAHEQYF.

This clone was counted a single time. The V call is TRBV7-9, the J call TRBJ2-1, with no clear D. V lost 1 base and J lost 12, with 10 bases in between. CDR3 length equals 12 residues. Per germline, CDR1 SEHNR and CDR2 FQNEAQ (reference sequence). The CDR3 sequence: CASSLGEERQFF. For the CDR3, the DNA is TGTGCCAGCAGCTTAGGCGAGGAGCGGCAGTTCTTC.

This chain uses TRBV10-3 with TRBJ1-1, with 7 bases identical to TRBD1. The CDR3 runs to 14 residues. With V trimmed by 3 bases and J by 3 bases, 4 bases remained unmatched. Germline V lookup: CDR1 ENHRY, CDR2 SYGVKD. This CDR3 is CAISEYRGDTEAFF. In DNA form, the CDR3 reads TGTGCCATCAGTGAATACAGGGGCGACACTGAAGCTTTCTTT.

The gene calls are TRBV27 and TRBJ2-3, with 7 bases lining up with TRBD2. This CDR3 is built from 19 residues. Germline loops: CDR1 MNHEY, CDR2 SMNVEV (reference sequence). V shed 6 bases, J shed 0 bases, and the junction held 18 bases outside the gene matches. The CDR3 loop reads CASSDKSPPGAGSTDTQYF. In DNA form, the CDR3 reads TGTGCCAGCAGCGATAAATCCCCTCCCGGAGCGGGAAGCACAGATACGCAGTATTTT.